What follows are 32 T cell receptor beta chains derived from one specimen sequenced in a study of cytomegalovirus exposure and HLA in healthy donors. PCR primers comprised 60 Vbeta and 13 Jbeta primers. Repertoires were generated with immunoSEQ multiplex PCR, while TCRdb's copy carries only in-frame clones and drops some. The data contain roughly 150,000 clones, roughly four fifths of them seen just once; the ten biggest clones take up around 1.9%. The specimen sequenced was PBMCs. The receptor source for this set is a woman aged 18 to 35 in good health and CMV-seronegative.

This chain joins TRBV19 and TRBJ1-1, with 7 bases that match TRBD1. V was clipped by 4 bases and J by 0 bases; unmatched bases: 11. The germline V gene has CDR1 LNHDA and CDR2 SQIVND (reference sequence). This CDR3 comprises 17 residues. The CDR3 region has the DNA TGTGCCAGTAGTAGCTCACGGACAGGACCTCTGAACACTGAAGCTTTCTTT. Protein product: CASSSSRTGPLNTEAFF.

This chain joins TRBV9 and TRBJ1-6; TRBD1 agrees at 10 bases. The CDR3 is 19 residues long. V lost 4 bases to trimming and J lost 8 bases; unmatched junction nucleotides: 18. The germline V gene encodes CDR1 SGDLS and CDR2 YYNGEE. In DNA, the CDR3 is TGTGCCAGCAGCCTCCCTGGTTATTCGAGGACAGGGGGTCATTCACCCCTCCACTTT. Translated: CASSLPGYSRTGGHSPLHF.

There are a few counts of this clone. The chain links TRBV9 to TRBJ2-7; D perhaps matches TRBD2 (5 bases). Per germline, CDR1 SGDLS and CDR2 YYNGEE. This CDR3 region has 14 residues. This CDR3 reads CKTKAVRVLGEQYF. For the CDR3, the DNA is TGTAAAACTAAAGCAGTGCGGGTTTTGGGCGAGCAGTACTTC.

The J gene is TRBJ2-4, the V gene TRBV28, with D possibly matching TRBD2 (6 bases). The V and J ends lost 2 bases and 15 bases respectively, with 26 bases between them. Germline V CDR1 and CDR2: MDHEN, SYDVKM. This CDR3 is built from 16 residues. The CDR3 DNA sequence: TGTGCCAGCAGTTTAGGGTTGGGAGGTCCGGAGGGATTTCTGTACTTC. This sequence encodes CASSLGLGGPEGFLYF.

The chain's CDR3 is CASSLGRTSGRGRETQYF. CDR3 bases: TGCGCCAGCAGCTTGGGCCGGACTAGCGGGAGAGGGCGAGAGACCCAGTACTTC. The chain carries TRBV5-1 and TRBJ2-5, with TRBD2 matching over 13 bases. V dropped 0 bases and J dropped 4; count of bases not matched to a gene: 9. Germline V gives CDR1 SGHRS, CDR2 YFSETQ. CDR3 length: 18 residues.

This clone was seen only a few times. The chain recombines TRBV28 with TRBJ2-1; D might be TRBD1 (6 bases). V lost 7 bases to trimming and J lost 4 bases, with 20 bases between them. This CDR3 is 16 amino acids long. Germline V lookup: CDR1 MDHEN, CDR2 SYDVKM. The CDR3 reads CASTVSGAKMYNEQFF. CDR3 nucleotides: TGTGCCAGCACCGTTTCAGGGGCCAAGATGTACAATGAGCAGTTCTTC. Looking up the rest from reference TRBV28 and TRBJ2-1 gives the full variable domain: DVKVTQSSRYLVKRTGEKVFLECVQDMDHENMFWYRQDPGLGLRLIYFSYDVKMKEKGDIPEGYSVSREKKERFSLILESASTNQTSMYLCASTVSGAKMYNEQFFGPGTRLTVL.

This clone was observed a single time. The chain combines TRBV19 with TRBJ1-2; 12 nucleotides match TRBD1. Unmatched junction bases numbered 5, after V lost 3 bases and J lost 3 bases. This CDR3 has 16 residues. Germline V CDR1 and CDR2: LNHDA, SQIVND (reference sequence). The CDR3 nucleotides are TGTGCCAGTAGTATCGCCGGGACAGGGGGCCACTATGGCTACACCTTC. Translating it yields CASSIAGTGGHYGYTF.

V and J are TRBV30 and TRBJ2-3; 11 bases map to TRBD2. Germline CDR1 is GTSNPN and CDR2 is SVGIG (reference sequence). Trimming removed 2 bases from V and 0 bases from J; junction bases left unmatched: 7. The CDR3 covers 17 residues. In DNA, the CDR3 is TGTGCCTGGAGTAGAATAGCGGGGGGGACTAGCACAGATACGCAGTATTTT. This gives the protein CAWSRIAGGTSTDTQYF.

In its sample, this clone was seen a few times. CDR3 nucleotide sequence: TGTGCCAGCAGCTTAGACCAAGGGGTAGGCTACACCTTC. Its translation is CASSLDQGVGYTF. The V call is TRBV7-9, the J call TRBJ1-2; tentative D call: TRBD1 (5 bases). Germline V gene data show CDR1 as SEHNR and CDR2 as FQNEAQ (reference sequence). V was clipped by 1 base and J by 8 bases, with 11 bases between them. This CDR3 contains 13 residues.

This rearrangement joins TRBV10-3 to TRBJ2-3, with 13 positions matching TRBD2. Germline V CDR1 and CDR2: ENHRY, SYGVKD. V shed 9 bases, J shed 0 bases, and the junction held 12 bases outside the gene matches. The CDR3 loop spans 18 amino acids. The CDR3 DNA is TGTGCCATAGATCCAGGACTAGCGGGGGAAACTAGCACAGATACGCAGTATTTT. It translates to CAIDPGLAGETSTDTQYF.

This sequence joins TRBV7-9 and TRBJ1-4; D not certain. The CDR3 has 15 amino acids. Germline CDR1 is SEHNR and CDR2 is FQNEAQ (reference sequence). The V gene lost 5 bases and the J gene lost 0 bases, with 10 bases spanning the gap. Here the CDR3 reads CASSGWGATNEKLFF. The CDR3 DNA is TGTGCCAGCAGCGGGTGGGGAGCAACTAATGAAAAACTGTTTTTT.

DNA for the CDR3: TGTGCCAGTAGTATCCGCAGACAGAACACTGAAGCTTTCTTT. Encoded protein: CASSIRRQNTEAFF. V is TRBV19 and J is TRBJ1-1; no definite D call. Germline assignment: CDR1 LNHDA and CDR2 SQIVND (reference sequence). V was pared by 3 bases and J by 1 base, with 9 bases between. This CDR3 spans 14 amino acids. The complete variable domain, with remaining parts taken from reference TRBV19 and TRBJ1-1, reads DGGITQSPKYLFRKEGQNVTLSCEQNLNHDAMYWYRQDPGQGLRLIYYSQIVNDFQKGDIAEGYSVSREKKESFPLTVTSAQKNPTAFYLCASSIRRQNTEAFFGQGTRLTVV.

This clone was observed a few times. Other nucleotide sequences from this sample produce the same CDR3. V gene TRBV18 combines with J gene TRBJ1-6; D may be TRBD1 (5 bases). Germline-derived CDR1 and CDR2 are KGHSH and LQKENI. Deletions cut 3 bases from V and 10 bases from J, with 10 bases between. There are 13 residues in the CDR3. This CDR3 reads CASSPDRGSPLHF. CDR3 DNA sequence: TGTGCCAGCTCACCTGATAGGGGATCACCCCTCCACTTT.

CDR3 sequence: CASSPTGYGYTF. The CDR3 DNA reads as TGTGCCAGCAGTCCAACAGGGTATGGCTACACCTTC. The chain is built from TRBV6-1 and TRBJ1-2; perhaps TRBD1 as D (6 bases). Germline CDR1 and CDR2: MNHNS and SASEGT. Trimming removed 5 bases from V and 5 bases from J, with 9 bases in between. The CDR3 covers 12 residues.

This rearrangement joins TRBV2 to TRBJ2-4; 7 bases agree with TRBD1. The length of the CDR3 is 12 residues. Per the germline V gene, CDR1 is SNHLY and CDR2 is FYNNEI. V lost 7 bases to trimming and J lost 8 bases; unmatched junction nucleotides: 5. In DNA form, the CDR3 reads TGTGCCAGCACACACAGGGGATACATTCAGTACTTC. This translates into CASTHRGYIQYF.

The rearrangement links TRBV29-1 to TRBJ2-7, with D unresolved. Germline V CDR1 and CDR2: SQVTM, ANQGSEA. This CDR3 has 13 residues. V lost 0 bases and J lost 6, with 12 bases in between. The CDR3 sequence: CSVEDNYGAEQYF. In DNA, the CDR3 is TGCAGCGTTGAAGACAATTACGGAGCCGAGCAGTACTTC.

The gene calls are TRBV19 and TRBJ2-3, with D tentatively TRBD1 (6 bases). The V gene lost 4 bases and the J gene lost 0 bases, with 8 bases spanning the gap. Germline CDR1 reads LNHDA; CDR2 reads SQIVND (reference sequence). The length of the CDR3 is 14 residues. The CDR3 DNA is TGTGCCAGTAGTAAAACAGGGAGCACAGATACGCAGTATTTT. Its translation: CASSKTGSTDTQYF.

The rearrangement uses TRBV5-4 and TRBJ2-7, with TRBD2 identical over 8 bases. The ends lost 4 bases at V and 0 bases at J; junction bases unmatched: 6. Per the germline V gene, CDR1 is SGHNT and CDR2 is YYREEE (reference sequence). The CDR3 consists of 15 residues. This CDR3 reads CASSPGGSSSYEQYF. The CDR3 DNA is TGTGCCAGCAGCCCGGGGGGGTCCAGCTCCTACGAGCAGTACTTC. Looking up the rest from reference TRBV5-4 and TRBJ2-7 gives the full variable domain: ETGVTQSPTHLIKTRGQQVTLRCSSQSGHNTVSWYQQALGQGPQFIFQYYREEENGRGNFPPRFSGLQFPNYSSELNVNALELDDSALYLCASSPGGSSSYEQYFGPGTRLTVT.

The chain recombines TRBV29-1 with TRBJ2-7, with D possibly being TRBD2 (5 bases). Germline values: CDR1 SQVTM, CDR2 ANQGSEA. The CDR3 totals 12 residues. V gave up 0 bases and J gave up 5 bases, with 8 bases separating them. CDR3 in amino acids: CSVEDERDEQYF. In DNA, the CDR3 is TGCAGCGTTGAAGATGAGAGGGACGAGCAGTACTTC.

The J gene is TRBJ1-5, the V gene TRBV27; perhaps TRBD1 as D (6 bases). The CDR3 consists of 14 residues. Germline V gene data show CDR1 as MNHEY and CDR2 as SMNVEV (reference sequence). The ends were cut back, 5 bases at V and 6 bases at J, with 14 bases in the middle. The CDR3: CASSPNRAIQPQHF. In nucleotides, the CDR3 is TGTGCCAGCAGTCCAAACAGGGCGATTCAGCCCCAGCATTTT.

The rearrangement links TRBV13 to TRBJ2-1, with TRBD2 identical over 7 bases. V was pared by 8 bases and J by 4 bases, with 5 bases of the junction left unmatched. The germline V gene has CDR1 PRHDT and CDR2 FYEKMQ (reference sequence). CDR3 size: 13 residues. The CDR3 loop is CASASGAYNEQFF. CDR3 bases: TGTGCCAGCGCGAGCGGGGCTTACAATGAGCAGTTCTTC.

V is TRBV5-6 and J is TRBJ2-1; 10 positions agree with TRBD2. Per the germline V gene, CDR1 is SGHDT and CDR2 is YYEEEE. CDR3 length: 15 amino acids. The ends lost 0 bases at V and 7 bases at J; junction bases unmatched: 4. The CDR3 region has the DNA TGTGCCAGCAGCTTGGTGATTAGCGGGAGGAATGAGCAGTTCTTC. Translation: CASSLVISGRNEQFF.

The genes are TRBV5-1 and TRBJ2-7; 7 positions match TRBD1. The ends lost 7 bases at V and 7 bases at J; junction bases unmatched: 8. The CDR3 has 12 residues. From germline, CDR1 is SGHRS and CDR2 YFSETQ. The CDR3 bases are TGCGCCAGCTCCGACCTGACAGGGGAGCAGTACTTC. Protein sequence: CASSDLTGEQYF. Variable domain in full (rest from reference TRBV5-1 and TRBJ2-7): KAGVTQTPRYLIKTRGQQVTLSCSPISGHRSVSWYQQTPGQGLQFLFEYFSETQRNKGNFPGRFSGRQFSNSRSEMNVSTLELGDSALYLCASSDLTGEQYFGPGTRLTVT.

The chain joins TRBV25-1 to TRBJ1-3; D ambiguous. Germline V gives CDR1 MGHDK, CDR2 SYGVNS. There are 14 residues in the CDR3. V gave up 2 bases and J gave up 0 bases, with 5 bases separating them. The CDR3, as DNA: TGTGCCAGCAGTGAAACGGGCTCTGGAAACACCATATATTTT. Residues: CASSETGSGNTIYF.

CDR3 nucleotide sequence: TGTGCCAGCAGACCCTGGACTAGCGGATCCACCTACGAGCAGTACTTC. Translating gives CASRPWTSGSTYEQYF. This rearrangement joins TRBV6-6 to TRBJ2-7; 10 bases align to TRBD2. V trimming: 6 bases; J trimming: 2 bases; junction bases outside the gene matches: 10. Germline assignment: CDR1 MNHNY and CDR2 SVGAGI (reference sequence). This CDR3 region has 16 residues.

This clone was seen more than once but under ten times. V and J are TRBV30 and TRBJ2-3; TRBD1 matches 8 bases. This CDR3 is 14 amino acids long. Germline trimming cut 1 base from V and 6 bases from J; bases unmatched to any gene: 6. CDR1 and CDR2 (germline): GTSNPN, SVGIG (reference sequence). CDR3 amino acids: CAWSGGQGADTQYF. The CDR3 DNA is TGTGCCTGGAGTGGGGGGCAGGGGGCTGATACGCAGTATTTT.

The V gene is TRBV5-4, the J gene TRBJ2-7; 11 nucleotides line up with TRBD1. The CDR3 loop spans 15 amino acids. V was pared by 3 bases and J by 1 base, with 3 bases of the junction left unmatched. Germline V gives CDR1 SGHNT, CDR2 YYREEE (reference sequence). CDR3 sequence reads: CASSSGTGGSYEQYF. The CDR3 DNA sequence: TGTGCCAGCAGCTCGGGGACAGGGGGGTCCTACGAGCAGTACTTC.

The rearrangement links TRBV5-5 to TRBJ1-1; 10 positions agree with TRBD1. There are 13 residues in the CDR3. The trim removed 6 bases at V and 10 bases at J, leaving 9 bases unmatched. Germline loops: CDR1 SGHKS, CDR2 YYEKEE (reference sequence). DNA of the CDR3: TGTGCCAGCAAACGGTCCCGGGACAGGGGAGCTTTCTTT. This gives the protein CASKRSRDRGAFF.

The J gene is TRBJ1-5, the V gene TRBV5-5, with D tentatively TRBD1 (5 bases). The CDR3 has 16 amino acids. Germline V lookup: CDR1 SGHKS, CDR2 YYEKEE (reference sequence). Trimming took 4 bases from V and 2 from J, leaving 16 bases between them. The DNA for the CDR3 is TGTGCCAGCAGCCGCGTGGGAGGGGCTGGCAATCAGCCCCAGCATTTT. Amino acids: CASSRVGGAGNQPQHF. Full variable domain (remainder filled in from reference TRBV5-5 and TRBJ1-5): DAGVTQSPTHLIKTRGQQVTLRCSPISGHKSVSWYQQVLGQGPQFIFQYYEKEERGRGNFPDRFSARQFPNYSSELNVNALLLGDSALYLCASSRVGGAGNQPQHFGDGTRLSIL.

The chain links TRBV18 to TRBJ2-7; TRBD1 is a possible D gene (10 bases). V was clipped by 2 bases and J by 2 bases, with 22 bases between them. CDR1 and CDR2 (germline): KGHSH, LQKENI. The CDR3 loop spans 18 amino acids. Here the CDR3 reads CASSPSAGGTGVPYEQYF. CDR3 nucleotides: TGTGCCAGCTCACCATCGGCGGGGGGGACAGGGGTCCCCTACGAGCAGTACTTC.

The CDR3 here is CASSQKEVRRSNQPQHF. The CDR3 nucleotides are TGTGCCAGCAGCCAAAAGGAGGTCCGAAGGAGCAATCAGCCCCAGCATTTT. The rearrangement uses TRBV21-1 and TRBJ1-5. TRBV21-1 is marked as a pseudogene. The length of the CDR3 is 17 residues.

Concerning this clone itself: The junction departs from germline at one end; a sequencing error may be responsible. CDR3 residues: CASSLAVADRGPF. CDR3 bases: TGTGCCAGCAGCTTGGCCGTGGCGGACAGGGGCCCCTTT. This chain links TRBV5-5 with TRBJ1-1; 9 nucleotides align to TRBD1. Germline V gene lookup returns CDR1 SGHKS and CDR2 YYEKEE (reference sequence). This CDR3 has 13 residues.